A single sample gave rise to the 16 T cell receptor beta chains below, sequenced in a study of blood T cell repertoires in COVID-19. Assay: immunoSEQ multiplex PCR; the TCRdb copy retains only in-frame clones and omits some. The sample shows approximately 210,000 clones, over 65% of them seen only once. The sequenced sample consisted of peripheral blood. These receptors came from a woman aged 70-85 years with active or convalescent COVID-19.

The chain recombines TRBV7-3 with TRBJ2-2; D might be TRBD1 (6 bases). The CDR3 is 17 residues long. Germline V gene sequence: CDR1 SGHTA, CDR2 FQGTGA. V was clipped by 5 bases and J by 2 bases, with 18 bases between them. This chain's CDR3 is CASSPQGVGGNTGELFF. The CDR3 DNA is TGTGCCAGCAGCCCGCAAGGGGTAGGGGGAAACACCGGGGAGCTGTTTTTT.

The rearrangement uses TRBV5-6 and TRBJ1-2, with D perhaps matching TRBD1 (6 bases). V was trimmed by 0 bases and J by 8 bases, leaving 11 bases between them. Germline V gene sequence: CDR1 SGHDT, CDR2 YYEEEE. This CDR3 spans 13 amino acids. The CDR3 sequence: CASSLDRVRGYTF. The CDR3 DNA is TGTGCCAGCAGCTTGGACAGGGTGCGCGGCTACACCTTC.

The genes are TRBV2 and TRBJ2-1; 11 positions match TRBD1. From germline, CDR1 is SNHLY and CDR2 FYNNEI. The CDR3 has 13 residues. The J segment lost 8 bases and the V segment lost 10 bases, leaving 7 bases of the junction unmatched. The CDR3 reads CATPGQGGHEQFF. As DNA, the CDR3 is TGTGCCACTCCGGGACAGGGGGGACATGAGCAGTTCTTC.

The chain employs TRBV3-1 (or the pseudogene TRBV3-2) and TRBJ2-1; 10 bases agree with TRBD1. The CDR3 spans 17 residues. Germline V gene lookup returns CDR1 LGHDT and CDR2 YNNKEL (reference sequence). V trimming: 5 bases; J trimming: 2 bases; junction bases outside the gene matches: 9. The CDR3 is CASSSGRDRGPYNEQFF. The CDR3 DNA is TGTGCCAGCAGCTCCGGCCGGGACAGGGGACCCTACAATGAGCAGTTCTTC.

The genes are TRBV11-2 and TRBJ2-5; the D gene is possibly TRBD1 (5 bases). V was cut by 5 bases and J by 5 bases, with 24 bases left in between. The germline gives CDR1 SGHAT, CDR2 FQNNGV. This CDR3 region has 17 residues. The CDR3 sequence: CASSIRQGRKPGETQYF. The CDR3 coding sequence is TGTGCCAGCAGCATCCGGCAGGGTCGGAAGCCCGGGGAGACCCAGTACTTC.

The chain uses TRBV7-2 and TRBJ2-2; D is uncertain. The V and J ends lost 1 base and 0 bases respectively, with 12 bases between them. This CDR3 region has 17 residues. Germline-derived CDR1 and CDR2 are SGHTA and FQGNSA. The CDR3 reads CASSLDFGRTNTGELFF. In nucleotides, the CDR3 is TGTGCCAGCAGCTTAGATTTCGGCAGGACGAACACCGGGGAGCTGTTTTTT.

The CDR3 is CASRATSGGPRNNEQFF. The DNA for the CDR3 is TGTGCCAGCAGGGCGACTAGCGGGGGGCCGAGGAACAATGAGCAGTTCTTC. V and J are TRBV2 and TRBJ2-1, with 13 bases that match TRBD2. Germline loops: CDR1 SNHLY, CDR2 FYNNEI. The CDR3 spans 17 residues. V shed 6 bases and J 5 bases; nucleotides not matched to a gene: 10.

This clone was found once. The chain has TRBV27 and TRBJ1-1; TRBD1 agrees at 8 bases. V lost 2 bases, J lost 3 bases, and 2 bases stayed unmatched. The CDR3 sequence is 14 residues long. Germline V lookup: CDR1 MNHEY, CDR2 SMNVEV (reference sequence). The CDR3 loop is CASSLQGADTEAFF. The CDR3 nucleotides read TGTGCCAGCAGTTTACAGGGGGCTGACACTGAAGCTTTCTTT.

A single count supports this clone. The chain joins TRBV2 to TRBJ1-2; D remains unclear. The CDR3 is made up of 14 amino acids. The germline V gene encodes CDR1 SNHLY and CDR2 FYNNEI. V dropped 5 bases and J dropped 7 bases, with 17 bases sitting between them. CDR3 nucleotide sequence: TGTGCCAGCAGTTTCCGCCTCCGGGGTGGTGGCTACACCTTC. This sequence encodes CASSFRLRGGGYTF. The variable domain in full, with the rest retrieved from reference TRBV2 and TRBJ1-2, is EPEVTQTPSHQVTQMGQEVILRCVPISNHLYFYWYRQILGQKVEFLVSFYNNEISEKSEIFDDQFSVERPDGSNFTLKIRSTKLEDSAMYFCASSFRLRGGGYTFGSGTRLTVV.

CDR3 nucleotides: TGTGCCAGCAGTTACTTTACAGCGGCTGGCTACACCTTC. Its protein product is CASSYFTAAGYTF. This chain uses TRBV6-2 or TRBV6-3 with TRBJ1-2; D not certain. V lost 1 base and J lost 7, with 10 bases in between. CDR1 and CDR2 from the germline V gene are MNHEY and SVGEGT. There are 13 residues in the CDR3.

The chain recombines TRBV13 with TRBJ1-6, with TRBD1 as a possible D gene (6 bases). The V gene's germline CDR1 is PRHDT and CDR2 FYEKMQ (reference sequence). V was cut by 0 bases and J by 5 bases, with 11 bases left in between. The CDR3 loop spans 16 amino acids. This CDR3 is CASSLGTGSHNSPLHF. The CDR3, as DNA: TGTGCCAGCAGCTTAGGAACAGGGTCCCATAATTCACCCCTCCACTTT.

V is TRBV7-9 and J is TRBJ1-2; 10 bases match TRBD1. With 5 bases clipped from V and 8 bases from J, the junction kept 8 bases outside the gene matches. CDR3 length: 14 amino acids. The germline CDR1 and CDR2 sequences are SEHNR and FQNEAQ (reference sequence). CDR3: CASSAGTGEWGYTF. CDR3 nucleotide sequence: TGTGCCAGCAGCGCGGGGACAGGGGAGTGGGGCTACACCTTC. The full variable domain, with the rest looked up from reference TRBV7-9 and TRBJ1-2, is DTGVSQNPRHKITKRGQNVTFRCDPISEHNRLYWYRQTLGQGPEFLTYFQNEAQLEKSRLLSDRFSAERPKGSFSTLEIQRTEQGDSAMYLCASSAGTGEWGYTFGSGTRLTVV.

The gene calls are TRBV5-1 and TRBJ1-2; maybe TRBD1 (6 bases). Per germline, CDR1 SGHRS and CDR2 YFSETQ. CDR3 length: 15 amino acids. The V gene lost 2 bases and the J gene lost 4 bases, with 15 bases spanning the gap. CDR3 protein: CASSLQGGGPYGYTF. DNA of the CDR3: TGCGCCAGCAGCTTACAGGGCGGGGGCCCCTATGGCTACACCTTC.

The genes are TRBV6-2 or TRBV6-3 and TRBJ2-5, with D unclear. V dropped 4 bases and J dropped 5 bases, with 11 bases sitting between them. Per germline, CDR1 MNHEY and CDR2 SVGEGT. The CDR3 sequence is 13 residues long. The CDR3 bases are TGTGCCAGCAGTTTCGCTCCCCGGGAGACCCAGTACTTC. Translation: CASSFAPRETQYF.

The chain is built from TRBV5-1 and TRBJ1-1, with no clear D. The germline V and J ends were trimmed by 4 bases and 3 bases, with 13 bases remaining between them. The CDR3 runs 14 residues. Germline V gene lookup returns CDR1 SGHRS and CDR2 YFSETQ. As DNA, the CDR3 is TGCGCCAGCAGCCCGACACTGGGAGACACTGAAGCTTTCTTT. Residues: CASSPTLGDTEAFF.

This chain joins TRBV14 and TRBJ1-2, with TRBD1 as a possible D gene (5 bases). Germline values: CDR1 SGHDN, CDR2 FVKESK. Trimming removed 0 bases at V and 7 bases at J, with 12 bases between. The CDR3 runs 14 residues. CDR3 amino acids: CASSQDSGYPGYTF. In DNA form, the CDR3 reads TGTGCCAGCAGCCAAGATTCAGGGTACCCTGGCTACACCTTC.